The present TCR beta chain was sequenced within a study of CD8 T cells in Susac syndrome. Study information: Eight of the sequenced Susac syndrome patients were in remission, and five or six had active disease.

Broader study findings: Detection of Susac-specific public clones gave fewer than 20 in total CD8+ repertoires and about five in CD8+ TEMRA repertoires. It was in TEMRA cells and active patients that Susac CD8+ clonal expansion peaked.

The CDR3 spans 14 residues. Germline-derived CDR1 and CDR2 are MGHRA and YSYEKL. Trimming removed 0 bases from V and 7 bases from J, with 10 bases in between. As regards this clonotype: The target antigen is unknown.

RNA, at about 0.5 to 1 ug, was reverse transcribed with random hexamers. By means of immunoSEQ multiplex PCR, TCR beta CDR3 spanning 54 Vbeta and 13 Jbeta underwent amplification. MiXCR, applied by TCRdb to the immunoSEQ multiplex PCR reads, yields one record per CDR3 protein. The sample includes 100,000 to 150,000 distinct CDR3 sequences, over 85% of them seen just once. Input material: CD8+ T cells from PBMCs. V gene TRBV4-1 combines with J gene TRBJ1-5; D is unclear. The source is a human donor with Susac syndrome. CDR3: CASSQDLQGQPQHF. The CDR3, as DNA: TGCGCCAGCAGCCAAGATCTCCAAGGGCAGCCCCAGCATTTT.